Below, 24 T cell receptor beta chains from the same sample are listed, as sequenced in a study of T cell repertoires in cytomegalovirus infection. TCRdb re-called the reads through MiXCR, storing one row per CDR3 protein. The sample holds 250,000 to 300,000 distinct CDR3 sequences, about 25% seen once. The sample consisted of PBMCs. Receptors were obtained from a human donor in good health (CMV status not recorded). Some clones in this sample may be carry-over from other donors' samples.

This clonotype occurred a few times. The chain uses TRBV6-5 and TRBJ2-3, with 9 bases matching TRBD2. This CDR3 contains 16 residues. Germline CDR1 MNHEY, CDR2 SVGAGI. The ends lost 4 bases at V and 3 bases at J; junction bases unmatched: 8. The chain's CDR3 is CASSSRGSGGTDTQYF. CDR3 nucleotides: TGTGCCAGCAGTTCGAGAGGTAGCGGGGGAACAGATACGCAGTATTTT.

The V call is TRBV10-3, the J call TRBJ1-5; D gene unclear. The germline V gene has CDR1 ENHRY and CDR2 SYGVKD. Trimming stripped 6 bases from V and 1 base from J, with 10 bases between. This CDR3 contains 14 residues. CDR3 loop: CAIRNGPSNQPQHF. CDR3 sequence (DNA): TGTGCCATCAGGAATGGCCCGAGCAATCAGCCCCAGCATTTT.

The chain couples TRBV6-1 to TRBJ2-3; unclear D gene. Germline V lookup: CDR1 MNHNS, CDR2 SASEGT. The length of the CDR3 is 12 residues. V was trimmed by 10 bases and J by 4 bases, leaving 12 bases between them. CDR3 protein: CATIRWADTQYF. CDR3 DNA sequence: TGTGCCACAATAAGGTGGGCAGATACGCAGTATTTT.

This clonotype was seen at least ten times. The chain couples TRBV5-5 to TRBJ2-1; D might be TRBD1 (5 bases). V lost 5 bases, J lost 0 bases, and 15 bases lay in between. Germline V gene data show CDR1 as SGHKS and CDR2 as YYEKEE (reference sequence). This CDR3 has 16 residues. As DNA, the CDR3 is TGTGCCAGCAGGCCAGGGCCCCTGATCTCCTACAATGAGCAGTTCTTC. Its translation is CASRPGPLISYNEQFF.

This clonotype was detected only a few times. The chain carries TRBV28 and TRBJ1-1, with 7 bases identical to TRBD1. The CDR3 loop spans 14 amino acids. Germline CDR1 is MDHEN and CDR2 is SYDVKM. The V segment lost 6 bases and the J segment 2 bases; nucleotides outside the gene matches: 6. The CDR3 DNA reads TGTGCCAGCAGAATAACAGGGGACAACACTGAAGCTTTCTTT. Its translation is CASRITGDNTEAFF.

This CDR3 reads CASREISGSYEQYF. The CDR3 DNA follows: TGTGCCAGCAGGGAGATTAGCGGCTCCTACGAGCAGTACTTC. The chain combines TRBV27 with TRBJ2-7, with TRBD2 as a possible D gene (6 bases). CDR1 and CDR2 (germline): MNHEY, SMNVEV (reference sequence). The V gene lost 6 bases and the J gene lost 0 bases, with 12 bases spanning the gap. CDR3 length: 14 amino acids.

This clonotype has only a few counts. This chain joins TRBV29-1 and TRBJ1-4; D is perhaps TRBD1 (5 bases). Trimming left V 4 bases short and J 0 bases short, with 9 bases between. This CDR3 region has 14 residues. Germline V CDR1 and CDR2: SQVTM, ANQGSEA. CDR3: CSVAEQATNEKLFF. The CDR3 bases are TGCAGCGTTGCCGAACAGGCAACTAATGAAAAACTGTTTTTT.

The chain employs TRBV2 and TRBJ2-3; D call uncertain. Germline CDR1 and CDR2: SNHLY and FYNNEI. Trimming removed 7 bases at V and 6 bases at J, with 17 bases between. This CDR3 contains 14 residues. CDR3 residues: CASNELVVDDTQYF. CDR3 DNA sequence: TGTGCCAGCAACGAATTAGTGGTCGATGATACGCAGTATTTT.

This clonotype was seen more than once but under ten times. The V and J genes are TRBV27 and TRBJ2-1; the match to TRBD2 covers 9 bases. The germline gives CDR1 MNHEY, CDR2 SMNVEV (reference sequence). The CDR3 runs 18 residues. V lost 3 bases, J lost 2 bases, and 11 bases stayed unmatched. CDR3 nucleotides: TGTGCCAGCAGTTTGGCTAGCGGGATCCGCCTCCCCTACAATGAGCAGTTCTTC. Protein sequence: CASSLASGIRLPYNEQFF.

The table lists this clonotype with a count of one. V gene TRBV11-2 combines with J gene TRBJ1-2, with D perhaps TRBD1 (5 bases). CDR1 is SGHAT, CDR2 FQNNGV, per germline. The CDR3 has 14 amino acids. V gave up 5 bases and J gave up 2 bases, with 12 bases separating them. The CDR3 reads CASSGIGANYGYTF. The CDR3 coding sequence is TGTGCCAGCAGCGGGATAGGGGCGAACTATGGCTACACCTTC.

The table lists this clonotype with a count of one. The chain is built from TRBV7-2 and TRBJ1-2; D gene unclear. Germline V gene lookup returns CDR1 SGHTA and CDR2 FQGNSA. Trimming stripped 5 bases from V and 4 bases from J, with 20 bases between. The CDR3 is made up of 16 amino acids. This chain's CDR3 is CASSMPDGRASYGYTF. The DNA for the CDR3 is TGTGCCAGCAGCATGCCGGACGGCCGTGCGTCCTATGGCTACACCTTC.

This clonotype showed up many times. V and J are TRBV7-2 and TRBJ2-3; possible D gene TRBD2, 7 bases. V gave up 1 base and J gave up 7 bases, with 15 bases separating them. This CDR3 contains 15 residues. Germline V gives CDR1 SGHTA, CDR2 FQGNSA. The CDR3 nucleotides are TGTGCCAGCAGCTTAGGGGGGGGCTATCGGAATACGCAGTATTTT. This sequence encodes CASSLGGGYRNTQYF.

The V call is TRBV23-1, the J call TRBJ1-4; TRBD1 is a possible D gene (5 bases). TRBV23-1 is an open reading frame, and its role is uncertain. Between the trimmed V and J ends, which lost 7 bases and 8 bases, there was a span of 14 bases. The CDR3 is made up of 13 amino acids. CDR3 DNA: TGCGCCAGCAACGGGGGGGTAGGCGAAAAACTGTTTTTT. This codes for CASNGGVGEKLFF.

V usage is TRBV7-2 and J usage is TRBJ1-1; the D is unclear. In germline, CDR1 is SGHTA, CDR2 FQGNSA. The CDR3 consists of 16 residues. Deletions cut 1 base from V and 1 base from J, with 13 bases between. The CDR3 DNA is TGTGCCAGCAGCTTAGACACCCAGGTGGGGAACACTGAAGCTTTCTTT. Translation gives CASSLDTQVGNTEAFF. The variable domain in full, with the rest retrieved from reference TRBV7-2 and TRBJ1-1, is GAGVSQSPSNKVTEKGKDVELRCDPISGHTALYWYRQSLGQGLEFLIYFQGNSAPDKSGLPSDRFSAERTGGSVSTLTIQRTQQEDSAVYLCASSLDTQVGNTEAFFGQGTRLTVV.

This sequence joins TRBV5-5 and TRBJ2-7; 8 bases agree with TRBD1. CDR1 and CDR2 (germline): SGHKS, YYEKEE (reference sequence). V lost 4 bases, J lost 2 bases, and 8 bases stayed unmatched. This CDR3 has 15 residues. This CDR3 is CASSRPGQGPYEQYF. CDR3 DNA: TGTGCCAGCAGCCGTCCAGGACAGGGCCCCTACGAGCAGTACTTC.

The chain is built from TRBV2 and TRBJ1-1; the D is unclear. CDR3 size: 14 residues. Trimming shortened V by 3 bases and J by 6 bases, and 14 bases separated the two germline ends. Germline values: CDR1 SNHLY, CDR2 FYNNEI. The CDR3 DNA reads as TGTGCCAGCAGTGATGGATTGGGTAGTGCTGAAGCTTTCTTT. This codes for CASSDGLGSAEAFF.

At least ten counts were recorded for this clonotype. The J gene is TRBJ1-1, the V gene TRBV7-9; possibly TRBD1 for D (6 bases). Germline values: CDR1 SEHNR, CDR2 FQNEAQ (reference sequence). V shed 3 bases and J shed 1 base, with 6 bases lying between them. This CDR3 spans 13 amino acids. The CDR3 DNA reads as TGTGCCAGCAGCTTGACAGGGAACACTGAAGCTTTCTTT. Protein: CASSLTGNTEAFF.

The rearrangement links TRBV10-3 to TRBJ2-7, with 10 positions matching TRBD2. The junction had 2 bases not matched to a gene; V was cut back by 6 bases and J by 3 bases. The CDR3 consists of 13 residues. The germline V gene has CDR1 ENHRY and CDR2 SYGVKD. CDR3 nucleotides: TGTGCCATCAGCGGGACTAGCGTCTACGAGCAGTACTTC. This translates into CAISGTSVYEQYF.

The chain is built from TRBV6-5 and TRBJ1-4; a possible D gene is TRBD1 (5 bases). The CDR3 consists of 16 residues. Germline loops: CDR1 MNHEY, CDR2 SVGAGI. The V and J ends lost 1 base and 8 bases respectively, with 17 bases between them. CDR3 bases: TGTGCCAGCAGTTACTGGGGGACTGAGGGCGGGGAAAAACTGTTTTTT. This translates into CASSYWGTEGGEKLFF.

This clonotype was counted at least ten times. This chain uses TRBV28 with TRBJ1-6; D call uncertain. Germline V gives CDR1 MDHEN, CDR2 SYDVKM. Trimming removed 5 bases at V and 7 bases at J, with 9 bases between. This CDR3 region has 13 residues. The CDR3 nucleotides read TGTGCCAGCAGTCTCGATTACAATTCACCCCTCCACTTT. Residues: CASSLDYNSPLHF.

The CDR3 protein is CASTGPGGTEAFF. The CDR3 DNA reads TGTGCCAGCACAGGTCCCGGAGGAACTGAAGCTTTCTTT. The V and J genes are TRBV12-3 or TRBV12-4 and TRBJ1-1, with no clear D. The CDR3 runs 13 residues. V gave up 7 bases and J gave up 5 bases, with 14 bases separating them.

The chain uses TRBV4-1 and TRBJ2-1; 8 bases align to TRBD2. The germline V gene has CDR1 MGHRA and CDR2 YSYEKL. The V segment lost 1 base and the J segment 2 bases; nucleotides outside the gene matches: 7. The CDR3 is 17 amino acids. The CDR3 spells CASSQARGSGTYNEQFF. The CDR3 nucleotides read TGCGCCAGCAGCCAAGCGAGAGGTAGCGGGACCTACAATGAGCAGTTCTTC.

This rearrangement joins TRBV6-5 to TRBJ2-2; D perhaps matches TRBD2 (6 bases). V shed 4 bases and J shed 4 bases, with 22 bases lying between them. The CDR3 is 18 residues long. Germline V gene lookup returns CDR1 MNHEY and CDR2 SVGAGI. Here the CDR3 DNA reads TGTGCCAGCAGTTTGGGGAGAAGGCGGGATGGCGGCACCGGGGAGCTGTTTTTT. Protein: CASSLGRRRDGGTGELFF.

V gene TRBV4-3 combines with J gene TRBJ2-5; D is perhaps TRBD2 (7 bases). From germline, CDR1 is LGHNA and CDR2 YSLEER. This CDR3 is built from 15 residues. The V end was cut by 1 base, the J end by 2 bases, with 11 bases between. DNA of the CDR3: TGCGCCAGCAGCCAAGCGAGGGGGGGGCAAGAGACCCAGTACTTC. Amino acid sequence: CASSQARGGQETQYF.